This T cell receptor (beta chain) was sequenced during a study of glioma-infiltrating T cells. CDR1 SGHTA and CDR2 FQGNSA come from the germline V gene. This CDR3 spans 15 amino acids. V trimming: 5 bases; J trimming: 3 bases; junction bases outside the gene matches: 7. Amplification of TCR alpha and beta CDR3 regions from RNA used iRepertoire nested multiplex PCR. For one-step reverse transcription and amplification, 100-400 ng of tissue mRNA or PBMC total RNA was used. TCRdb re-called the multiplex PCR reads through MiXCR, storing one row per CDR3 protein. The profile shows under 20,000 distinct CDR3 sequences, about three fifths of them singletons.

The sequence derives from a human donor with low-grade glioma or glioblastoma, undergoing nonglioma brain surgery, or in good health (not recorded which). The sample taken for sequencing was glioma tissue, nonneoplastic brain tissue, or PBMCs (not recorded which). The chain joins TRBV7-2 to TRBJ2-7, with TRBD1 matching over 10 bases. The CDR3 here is CASSTPGQGLYEQYF. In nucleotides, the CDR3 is TGTGCCAGCAGCACCCCGGGACAGGGGCTCTACGAGCAGTACTTC.